The clone carrying this TCR beta chain appeared many times. Regions amplified from RNA transcripts were the TCR beta CDR3 regions. TCR CDR3 regions were first amplified by RT-PCR with HTBI primers. Each CDR3 protein gets one entry after TCRdb re-called the multiplex PCR reads with MiXCR. The sample yields hundreds of thousands of distinct CDR3 sequences, over 15% seen once. The entry originates in a study of T cells in Graves' hyperthyroidism and ophthalmopathy. CDR3 size: 16 residues. Germline V gives CDR1 LGHDT, CDR2 YNNKEL (reference sequence). V shed 2 bases and J 1 base; nucleotides not matched to a gene: 4.

Material: blood. V gene TRBV3-1 combines with J gene TRBJ2-3, with 9 positions matching TRBD2. The sequence was collected from a woman aged 18-30 years with Graves' hyperthyroidism. The CDR3 sequence: CASSQSGGPRTDTQYF. The CDR3 DNA reads TGTGCCAGCAGCCAAAGCGGGGGGCCCCGCACAGATACGCAGTATTTT.